This T cell receptor (beta chain) was sequenced for a study of blood T cell repertoires in COVID-19 (dated by TCRdb to about 2020). Some background on the complete study: Samples from collaborators originated in the United States, Italy and Spain and spanned both the acute and convalescent phases of COVID-19. The prospective study material was composed of cDNA or gDNA derived from T cells, B-cell-depleted T cells, or PBMCs. Deeply sampled blood TCRbeta repertoires from subjects exposed to, actively infected with, or recovered from COVID-19 were included in the dataset. The repertoires were released in a freely available public database intended as a resource for research on the immune response to SARS-CoV-2. Samples came from the ongoing ImmuneRACE study (first 160 participants) plus 1,254 subjects from 6 global collaborators. Nearly every sample came with metadata listing a de-identified subject ID, COVID-19 status, age in years and sex. Where HLA class I and class II types were available, the types were taken from metadata supplied by the sample provider, not from assay-based typing. Overall results and qualifications from the work: The amount of clinical and demographic metadata varied by source and participant and was provided uncurated.

In the prospective study, participants were about 18 to 90 years old, resided in 25 or so geographic areas of the United States, and were enrolled through a virtual design. In the prospective study, cohorts were assigned on the basis of participant-reported clinical history obtained from a screening survey and a study questionnaire. ImmuneRACE Cohort 3 recovered participants were defined by two consecutive negative NP/OP PCR tests, healthcare professional clearance, or symptom resolution. Each participant in the prospective study had whole blood, serum and a nasopharyngeal or oropharyngeal swab collected by mobile phlebotomists. Participants in the prospective study had the option to provide additional blood draws and questionnaires over an approximately 2-month period. Blood samples from the prospective study were shipped frozen or at room temperature prior to DNA extraction. TCRbeta CDR3 regions were amplified from genomic DNA using the immunoSEQ Assay, a bias-controlled multiplex PCR. Turning to the authors' computational methods: Within the assay, amplification of reference gene primers was used to estimate how many nucleated cells each sample contained. Sequence reads were collapsed and filtered to measure the absolute abundance of every unique TCRbeta CDR3 rearrangement. For each sample, productive Simpson clonality was calculated as the square root of Simpson's diversity index across productive rearrangements. The source is immuneACCESS, and TCRdb retained only in-frame sequences with V and J called. Part of the clones is not carried over; for the studies checked, unresolved V genes explain less than half of this, and the remainder is unexplained. That table supplies the V and J calls and clone size; D and trimming were determined from the DNA. Counted in this sample were over 200,000 clones; 70% to 85% of them appeared once. The biggest ten clones account for roughly 15% of the sample.

As concerns this clone: What antigen it recognizes has not been identified. No base quality values were provided; no much bigger clone lies one nucleotide off.

The junction shows trimming of 5 bases on V and 7 bases on J, and the gene matches do not reach 8 bases of it. Spanning cysteine to phenylalanine, the CDR3 consists of 16 amino acids. Only the CDR3 part of the read is kept: 48 bases, read in frame from the first base. In the germline V gene (reference sequence), CDR1 corresponds to LNHDA and CDR2 to SQIVND. The clonotype originates from a man aged 40-55 years who had recovered from COVID-19. Recombination joined TRBV19 with TRBJ2-1, and 13 junctional nucleotides match TRBD2. The sequenced sample consisted of PBMCs or T cells enriched from blood (not recorded which). The CDR3 loop reads CASSPRTSGRWNEQFF. In nucleotide form, the sequence is TGTGCCAGTAGTCCAAGGACTAGCGGGAGATGGAATGAGCAGTTCTTC.